This T cell receptor beta chain was recovered during a study of blood T cell repertoires in COVID-19. Overall study context: Acute and convalescent COVID-19 specimens originated in the United States, Italy and Spain.

The CDR3 sequence is 17 residues long. Germline V gives CDR1 SGHRS, CDR2 YFSETQ. With 4 bases clipped from V and 0 bases from J, the junction kept 6 bases outside the gene matches. This clone was seen a few times. Methods used by the authors: How many nucleated cells were present was estimated from reference gene primer amplification. Sequencing used immunoSEQ multiplex PCR; TCRdb keeps in-frame clones, though not all of them. V and J calls plus clone size are reproduced from that table; the DNA served to infer D and trimming. The table lists 85,000 to 110,000 clones, roughly 87% of them singletons. The sequencing sample was made of peripheral blood. The TCR sequence derives from a man between 50 and 59 years old in a cohort sampled during active COVID-19. The V and J genes are TRBV5-1 and TRBJ2-2; TRBD1 matches 10 bases. The CDR3 sequence is CASSHRDRGANTGELFF. CDR3 nucleotides: TGCGCCAGCAGCCATCGGGACAGGGGAGCGAACACCGGGGAGCTGTTTTTT.